Included here is one T cell receptor beta chain sequence, with context. What it recognizes is unknown. The data originate from a study of post-analysis software for immune sequencing data. Whole-study context: Disease courses included relapsing-remitting, secondary progressive and progressive-relapsing multiple sclerosis.

Presence of unique molecular identifiers characterized the TCR beta cDNA libraries. The T cell input of about 0.95 to 11 million gave roughly 460,000 cDNA molecules. TCRdb re-called the PCR reads through MiXCR, storing one row per CDR3 protein. This sample has roughly 730,000 distinct CDR3 sequences, with about 32% found just once. CDR1 LGHDT and CDR2 YNNKEL come from the germline V gene (reference sequence). CDR3 length: 16 amino acids. V lost 4 bases to trimming and J lost 0 bases; unmatched junction nucleotides: 9. General observations from the study: Patients had higher frequencies than controls of roughly 5 TRBV segments, including TRBV5-6, TRBV5-1 and TRBV20-1. Normalized Chao1 diversity was significantly reduced in patients versus controls. With F measure, samples from one preparation batch clustered together strongly.

The chain joins TRBV3-1 to TRBJ2-7, with 7 bases that match TRBD1. Sequenced sample: blood. The clonotype was recovered from a girl aged 10 to 17 with multiple sclerosis. For the CDR3, the DNA is TGTGCCAGCAGCCTAGCCGGGACAGTATTCTCCTACGAGCAGTACTTC. Protein sequence: CASSLAGTVFSYEQYF.